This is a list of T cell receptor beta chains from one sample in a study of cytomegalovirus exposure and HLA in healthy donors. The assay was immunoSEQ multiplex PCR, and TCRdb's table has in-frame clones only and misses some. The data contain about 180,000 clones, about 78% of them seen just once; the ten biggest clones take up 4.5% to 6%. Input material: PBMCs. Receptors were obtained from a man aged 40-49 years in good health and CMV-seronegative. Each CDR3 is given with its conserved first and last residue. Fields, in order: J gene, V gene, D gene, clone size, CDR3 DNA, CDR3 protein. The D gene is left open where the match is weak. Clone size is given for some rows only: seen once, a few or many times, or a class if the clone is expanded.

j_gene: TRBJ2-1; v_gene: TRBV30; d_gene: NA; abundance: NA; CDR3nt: TGTGCCTGGAGTTCCCGCGCGGTTGGTGAGCAGTTCTTC; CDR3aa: CAWSSRAVGEQFF
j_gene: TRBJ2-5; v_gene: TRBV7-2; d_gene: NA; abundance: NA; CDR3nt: TGTGCCAGCAGCCTAAGGGGGAGGGGGGGGACCCAAGAGACCCAGTACTTC; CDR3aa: CASSLRGRGGTQETQYF
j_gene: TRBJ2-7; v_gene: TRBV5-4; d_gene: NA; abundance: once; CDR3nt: TGTGCCAGCAGCTTGGCGAGCAGGGATGCCTACGAGCAGTACTTC; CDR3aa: CASSLASRDAYEQYF
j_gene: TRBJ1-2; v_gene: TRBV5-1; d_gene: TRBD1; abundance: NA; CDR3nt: TGCGCCAGCAGCTGGGCTGAGGGGGCTTATGATGGCTACACCTTC; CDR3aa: CASSWAEGAYDGYTF
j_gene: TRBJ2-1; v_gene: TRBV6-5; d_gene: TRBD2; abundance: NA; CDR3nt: TGTGCCAGCAGACCCGGGACTAGCGGGAGGAATGAGCAGTTCTTC; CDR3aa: CASRPGTSGRNEQFF
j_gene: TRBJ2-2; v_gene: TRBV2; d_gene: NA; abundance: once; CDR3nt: TGTGCCAGCACCGGAGGACAGATAAACACCGGGGAGCTGTTTTTT; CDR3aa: CASTGGQINTGELFF
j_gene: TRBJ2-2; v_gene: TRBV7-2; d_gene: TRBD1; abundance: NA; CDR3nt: TGTGCCAGCAGCTTAGAGAGGGTCAGGGGGAAGGCGAACACCGGGGAGCTGTTTTTT; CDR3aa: CASSLERVRGKANTGELFF
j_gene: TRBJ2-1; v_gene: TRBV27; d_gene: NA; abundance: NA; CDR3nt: TGTGCCAGCAGCCCCCCCTTCGCGGAGTCCTACAATGAGCAGTTCTTC; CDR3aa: CASSPPFAESYNEQFF
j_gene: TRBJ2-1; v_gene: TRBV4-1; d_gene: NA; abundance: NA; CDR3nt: TGCGCCAGCAGCCAAGGGTCAGGGTTGTCCTACAATGAGCAGTTCTTC; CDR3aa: CASSQGSGLSYNEQFF
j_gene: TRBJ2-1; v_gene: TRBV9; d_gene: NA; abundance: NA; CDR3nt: TGTGCCAGCAGCGTAGAGGGCAGGGGCGATGAGCAGTTCTTC; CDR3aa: CASSVEGRGDEQFF
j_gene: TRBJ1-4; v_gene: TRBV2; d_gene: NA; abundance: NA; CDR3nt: TGTGCCAGCAGTGAAGTAGGCCAGGGGAATGAAAAACTGTTTTTT; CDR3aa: CASSEVGQGNEKLFF
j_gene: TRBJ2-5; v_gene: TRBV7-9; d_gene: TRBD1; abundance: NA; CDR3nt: TGTGCCAGCAGCCCTGGACAGGGGGTGATAGTAGAGACCCAGTACTTC; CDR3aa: CASSPGQGVIVETQYF
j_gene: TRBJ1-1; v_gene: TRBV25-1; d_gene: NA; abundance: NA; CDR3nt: TGTGCCAGCAGTGAATGGGGGGACGAGGTAAACACTGAAGCTTTCTTT; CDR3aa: CASSEWGDEVNTEAFF
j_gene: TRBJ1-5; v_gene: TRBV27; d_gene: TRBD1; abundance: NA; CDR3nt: TGTGCCAGCAGCCCGGACAGGGGATATCAGCCCCAGCATTTT; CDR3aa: CASSPDRGYQPQHF
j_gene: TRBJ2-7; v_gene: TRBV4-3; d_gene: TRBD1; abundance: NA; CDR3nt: TGCGCCAGCAGCCCTGAACTAGTCCGGGACAGGGGGGCCGAGCAGTACTTC; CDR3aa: CASSPELVRDRGAEQYF
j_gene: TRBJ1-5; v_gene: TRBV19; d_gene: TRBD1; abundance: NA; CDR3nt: TGTGCCAGTAGTACTGGACAGGGGGCGGGTCAGCCCCAGCATTTT; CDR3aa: CASSTGQGAGQPQHF
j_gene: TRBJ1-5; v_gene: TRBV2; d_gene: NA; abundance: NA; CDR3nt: TGTGCCAGCATGGGGCTACGAGAGGCCCAGCATTTT; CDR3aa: CASMGLREAQHF
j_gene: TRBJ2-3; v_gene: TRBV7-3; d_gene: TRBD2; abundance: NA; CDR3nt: TGTGCCAGCAGCCTGGGCACTAGCGCAGATACGCAGTATTTT; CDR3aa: CASSLGTSADTQYF
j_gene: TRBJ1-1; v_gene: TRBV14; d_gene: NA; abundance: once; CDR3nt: TGTGCCAGCAGCCAAGAGCGCCCCCCCAGGTTCTGGAACACTGAAGCTTTCTTT; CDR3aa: CASSQERPPRFWNTEAFF
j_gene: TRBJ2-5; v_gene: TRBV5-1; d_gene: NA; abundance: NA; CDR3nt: TGCGCCAGCAGAATAACAGGATTTCAAGAGACCCAGTACTTC; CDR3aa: CASRITGFQETQYF
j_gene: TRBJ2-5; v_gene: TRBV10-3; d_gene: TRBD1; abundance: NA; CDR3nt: TGTGCCATCAGCCCGGGACAGGGGGTTGAGACCCAGTACTTC; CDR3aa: CAISPGQGVETQYF
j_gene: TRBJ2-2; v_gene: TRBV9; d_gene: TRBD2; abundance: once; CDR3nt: TGTGCCAGCAGCGTAGAACCTAGCGGCGGGGAGCTGTTTTTT; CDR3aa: CASSVEPSGGELFF
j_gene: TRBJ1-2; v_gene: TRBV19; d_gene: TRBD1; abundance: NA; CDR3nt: TGTGCCAGTAGTACTCCCGGGACAGGGAGAGGATATGGCTACACCTTC; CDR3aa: CASSTPGTGRGYGYTF
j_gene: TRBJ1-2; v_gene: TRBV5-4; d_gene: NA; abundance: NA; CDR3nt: TGTGCCAGCAGCCCGGACACCAACTATGGCTACACCTTC; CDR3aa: CASSPDTNYGYTF
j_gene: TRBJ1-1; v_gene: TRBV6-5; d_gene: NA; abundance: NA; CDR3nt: TGTGCCAGCAGTTACGGACAGAAGAACACTGAAGCTTTCTTT; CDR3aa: CASSYGQKNTEAFF
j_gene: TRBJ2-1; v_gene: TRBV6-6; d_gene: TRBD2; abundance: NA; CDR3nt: TGTGCCAGCAGTCTCCCTAGCGGGAGGGCAGGCGAGCAGTTCTTC; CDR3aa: CASSLPSGRAGEQFF
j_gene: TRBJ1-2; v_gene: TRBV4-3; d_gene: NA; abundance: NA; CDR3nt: TGCGCCAGCAGCCAAGAAGCGGACGGAAACTATGGCTACACCTTC; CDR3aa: CASSQEADGNYGYTF
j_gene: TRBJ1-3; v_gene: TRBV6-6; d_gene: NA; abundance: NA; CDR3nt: TGTGCCAGCGGGGGCAGGGCTGGAAACACCATATATTTT; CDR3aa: CASGGRAGNTIYF
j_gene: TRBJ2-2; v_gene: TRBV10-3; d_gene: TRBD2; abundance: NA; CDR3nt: TGTGCCATCAAGGGTGTTAGCGGGAACCTCGGGGAGCTGTTTTTT; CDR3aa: CAIKGVSGNLGELFF
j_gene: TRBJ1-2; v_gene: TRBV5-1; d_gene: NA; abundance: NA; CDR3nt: TGCGCCAGCAGCTTGGCCCCGAAAGCGGTGTGGGGCTACACCTTC; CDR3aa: CASSLAPKAVWGYTF
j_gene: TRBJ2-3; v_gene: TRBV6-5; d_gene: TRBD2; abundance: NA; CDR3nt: TGTGCCAGCAGGTTAGCGGGAGCTGGCACAGATACGCAGTATTTT; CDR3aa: CASRLAGAGTDTQYF
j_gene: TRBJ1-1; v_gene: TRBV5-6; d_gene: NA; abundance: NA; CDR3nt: TGTGCCAGCAGCTTCGGTACGAGGGCTTTCTTT; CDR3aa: CASSFGTRAFF
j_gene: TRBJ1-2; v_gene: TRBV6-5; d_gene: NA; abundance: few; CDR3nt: TGTGCCAGCAGTTCGATGACAGCGTCTATGGGCTACACCTTC; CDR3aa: CASSSMTASMGYTF
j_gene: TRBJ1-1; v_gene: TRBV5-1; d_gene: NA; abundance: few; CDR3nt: TGCGCCAGCAGCTTGGCCGAGTACGGGTCTGAAGCTTTCTTT; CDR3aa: CASSLAEYGSEAFF
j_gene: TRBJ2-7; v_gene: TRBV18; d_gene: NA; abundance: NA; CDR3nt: TGTGCCAGCTCATTCCGGGACAACTCCTACGAGCAGTACTTC; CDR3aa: CASSFRDNSYEQYF